These T cell receptor beta chains were read from a single sample in a study of shared clonotypes between healthy human individuals. Measured with immunoSEQ multiplex PCR; TCRdb has only the in-frame clones, and not every one. The sample consists of roughly 810,000 clones, about 97% of them appearing once. Sequencing was done on a sample of naive CD8+ T cells sorted from blood. These receptors were taken from a man aged 25 to 40 in good health. The CDR3 runs from the conserved cysteine through the conserved F or W. The D gene is left open where the match is weak. Where a row states a size, it is once, few, many or the class of an expanded clone; other rows omit it.

clone_size,d_call,v_call,j_call,cdr3_aa,cdr3_nt
-,-,TRBV5-3,TRBJ2-7,CARSLFTSSTSYEQYF,TGTGCCAGAAGCTTGTTTACTAGCTCAACCTCCTACGAGCAGTACTTC
-,TRBD2,TRBV4-3,TRBJ2-1,CASSLGLVYPNEQFF,TGCGCCAGCAGCCTGGGACTAGTTTACCCCAATGAGCAGTTCTTC
-,TRBD2,TRBV12-5,TRBJ2-3,CASGLGLAGGYTQYF,TGTGCTAGTGGTTTGGGACTAGCGGGAGGTTATACGCAGTATTTT
-,TRBD1,TRBV6-6,TRBJ1-1,CASGPPGGGTEAFF,TGTGCCAGCGGCCCGCCAGGGGGCGGCACTGAAGCTTTCTTT
-,TRBD2,TRBV18,TRBJ2-5,CASSPPGGYQETQYF,TGTGCCAGCTCACCACCGGGAGGGTACCAAGAGACCCAGTACTTC
once,-,TRBV7-2,TRBJ1-2,CASSILGAASYGYTF,TGTGCCAGCAGCATCCTCGGGGCTGCATCCTATGGCTACACCTTC
once,-,TRBV7-7,TRBJ2-1,CASSLESAGYNEQFF,TGTGCTAGCAGCTTAGAGAGCGCGGGTTACAATGAGCAGTTCTTC
-,-,TRBV11-2,TRBJ2-1,CASNGLNSYNEQFF,TGTGCCAGCAACGGACTCAACTCCTACAATGAGCAGTTCTTC
-,-,TRBV7-2,TRBJ2-3,CASSPGAWRAVVDTQYF,TGTGCCAGCAGCCCGGGGGCTTGGAGGGCCGTAGTAGATACGCAGTATTTT
-,TRBD1,TRBV15,TRBJ1-2,CATSRVSRDRFGYTF,TGTGCCACCAGCAGAGTAAGCAGGGACAGATTTGGCTACACCTTC
-,TRBD2,TRBV14,TRBJ2-1,CASSQGTSGSVSYNEQFF,TGTGCCAGCAGCCAAGGGACTAGCGGGAGCGTGTCCTACAATGAGCAGTTCTTC
-,TRBD2,TRBV28,TRBJ2-3,CASSLAGGNTQYF,TGTGCCAGCAGTTTAGCGGGAGGGAATACGCAGTATTTT
-,TRBD2,TRBV11-2,TRBJ2-2,CASYPRGLAGEGELFF,TGTGCCAGCTACCCTCGAGGATTAGCGGGAGAGGGGGAGCTGTTTTTT
-,-,TRBV12-2,TRBJ2-7,CASRSGGGPRAHEQYF,TGTGCAAGTCGCTCCGGAGGCGGGCCCCGTGCCCACGAGCAGTACTTC
-,-,TRBV5-6,TRBJ1-5,CASSLITGQPQHF,TGTGCCAGCAGCCTAATAACAGGTCAGCCCCAGCATTTT
-,TRBD2,TRBV2,TRBJ2-1,CASSAGTRYNEQFF,TGTGCCAGCAGTGCCGGGACTAGGTACAATGAGCAGTTCTTC
-,TRBD1,TRBV9,TRBJ2-3,CASSARTGELDTQYF,TGTGCCAGCAGCGCGAGGACAGGGGAATTGGATACGCAGTATTTT
-,-,TRBV7-9,TRBJ2-7,CASSTGITSYEQYF,TGTGCCAGCAGCACAGGGATCACCAGCTACGAGCAGTACTTC
-,-,TRBV19,TRBJ2-1,CASSIGRTAYNEQFF,TGTGCCAGTAGTATAGGGAGGACTGCCTACAATGAGCAGTTCTTC
-,TRBD1,TRBV29-1,TRBJ2-7,CSAYFFRQGTYEQYF,TGCAGCGCCTACTTCTTTAGACAGGGCACCTACGAGCAGTACTTC
-,-,TRBV7-9,TRBJ1-2,CASSPVEDTFFLYGYTF,TGTGCCAGCAGCCCTGTGGAGGACACCTTCTTTCTCTATGGCTACACCTTC
-,-,TRBV15,TRBJ2-7,CATSGTGNPYEQYF,TGTGCCACCAGTGGGACGGGAAACCCCTACGAGCAGTACTTC
-,-,TRBV6-5,TRBJ1-4,CASSYFRGGLAEKLFF,TGTGCCAGCAGTTACTTTCGGGGGGGATTGGCTGAAAAACTGTTTTTT
-,-,TRBV18,TRBJ1-1,CASSPPGGEAFF,TGTGCCAGCTCACCACCCGGCGGTGAAGCTTTCTTT
-,-,TRBV29-1,TRBJ1-1,CSVDLQGSTEAFF,TGCAGCGTTGATTTGCAGGGTAGCACTGAAGCTTTCTTT
-,-,TRBV7-9,TRBJ2-3,CASSLLPGLDTDTQYF,TGTGCCAGCAGCCTCCTACCGGGACTTGACACAGATACGCAGTATTTT
-,TRBD1,TRBV4-1,TRBJ2-1,CASSQDFFTDRDDEQFF,TGCGCCAGCAGCCAAGATTTCTTTACGGACAGGGACGATGAGCAGTTCTTC
few,-,TRBV29-1,TRBJ1-2,CSVEAWGESNYGYTF,TGCAGCGTTGAAGCGTGGGGGGAGTCTAACTATGGCTACACCTTC
-,-,TRBV5-4,TRBJ2-3,CASSGIPGNTQYF,TGTGCCAGCAGCGGAATTCCGGGAAATACGCAGTATTTT
once,-,TRBV9,TRBJ2-3,CASSSWTDTDTQYF,TGTGCCAGCAGCTCTTGGACAGACACAGATACGCAGTATTTT
-,TRBD1,TRBV11-3,TRBJ1-1,CASSQGDFEAFF,TGTGCCAGCAGCCAGGGGGACTTTGAAGCTTTCTTT
-,-,TRBV7-8,TRBJ1-5,CASNSQVSNQPQHF,TGTGCCAGCAACTCCCAGGTTAGCAATCAGCCCCAGCATTTT
-,TRBD2,TRBV4-1,TRBJ2-1,CASSQDLREGYEQFF,TGCGCCAGCAGCCAAGATTTGCGGGAGGGCTATGAGCAGTTCTTC
-,TRBD2,TRBV4-3,TRBJ2-3,CASSQGIRASGLFGGADTQYF,TGCGCCAGCAGCCAAGGGATAAGGGCTAGCGGGCTCTTTGGGGGGGCAGATACGCAGTATTTT
-,-,TRBV28,TRBJ2-7,CASRELARSSYEQYF,TGTGCCAGCAGGGAATTAGCGCGTAGCTCCTACGAGCAGTACTTC
-,-,TRBV9,TRBJ2-6,CASSDAYSGANVLTF,TGTGCCAGCAGCGACGCCTACTCTGGGGCCAACGTCCTGACTTTC
-,-,TRBV5-8,TRBJ2-7,CASSIGVPYEQYF,TGTGCCAGCTCAATAGGAGTACCCTACGAGCAGTACTTC
-,-,TRBV13,TRBJ2-2,CASSSTGRNTGELFF,TGTGCCAGCAGCTCAACCGGGAGAAACACCGGGGAGCTGTTTTTT
once,-,TRBV6-5,TRBJ1-1,CASSYSNREPEAFF,TGTGCCAGCAGTTACTCGAACAGGGAACCTGAAGCTTTCTTT
-,-,TRBV13,TRBJ2-3,CASSLKGVSTDTQYF,TGTGCCAGCAGCTTAAAGGGAGTTTCAACAGATACGCAGTATTTT
-,-,TRBV9,TRBJ2-7,CASSVGGAHGYEQYF,TGTGCCAGCAGCGTAGGTGGGGCGCATGGCTACGAGCAGTACTTC
-,TRBD1,TRBV6-5,TRBJ2-7,CASINRGTYEQYF,TGTGCCAGCATTAACAGGGGGACCTACGAGCAGTACTTC
-,-,TRBV4-1,TRBJ1-1,CASSQASAGKAFF,TGCGCCAGCAGCCAAGCATCGGCGGGAAAAGCTTTCTTT
-,TRBD1,TRBV9,TRBJ1-1,CASSSFRDRELDTEAFF,TGTGCCAGCAGCTCGTTCCGGGACAGGGAATTAGACACTGAAGCTTTCTTT
few,-,TRBV6-5,TRBJ1-1,CASSYNENTEAFF,TGTGCCAGCAGTTACAATGAAAACACTGAAGCTTTCTTT
-,-,TRBV11-2,TRBJ2-1,CASSLDRGNNEQFF,TGTGCCAGCAGCTTAGATCGGGGGAACAATGAGCAGTTCTTC
-,TRBD2,TRBV6-6,TRBJ2-1,CASSWRGGLNNEQFF,TGTGCCAGCAGTTGGCGGGGAGGGCTAAACAATGAGCAGTTCTTC